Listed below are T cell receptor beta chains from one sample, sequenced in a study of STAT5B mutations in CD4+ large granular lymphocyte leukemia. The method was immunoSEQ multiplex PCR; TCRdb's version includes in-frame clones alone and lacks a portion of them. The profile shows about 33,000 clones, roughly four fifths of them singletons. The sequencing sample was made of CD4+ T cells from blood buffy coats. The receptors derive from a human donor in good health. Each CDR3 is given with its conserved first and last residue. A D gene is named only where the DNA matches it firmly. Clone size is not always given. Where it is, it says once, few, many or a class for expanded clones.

CDR3: CASSPWTSGGKDTQYF; DNA: TGTGCCAGCAGCCCATGGACTAGCGGGGGGAAAGATACGCAGTATTTT; size: .; V: TRBV7-9; D: TRBD2; J: TRBJ2-3
CDR3: CASREGGYNSPLHF; DNA: TGCGCCAGCAGGGAGGGGGGATATAATTCACCCCTCCACTTT; size: .; V: TRBV5-1; D: .; J: TRBJ1-6
CDR3: CASSQDTRGDTQYF; DNA: TGCGCCAGCAGCCAAGATACCAGGGGAGATACGCAGTATTTT; size: .; V: TRBV4-3; D: .; J: TRBJ2-3
CDR3: CSARGGTEAFF; DNA: TGCAGTGCGAGGGGTGGGACTGAAGCTTTCTTT; size: once; V: TRBV20-1; D: .; J: TRBJ1-1
CDR3: CSVQTGGRGQPQHF; DNA: TGCAGCGTTCAAACAGGGGGCAGGGGTCAGCCCCAGCATTTT; size: .; V: TRBV29-1; D: TRBD1; J: TRBJ1-5
CDR3: CTSSPIDRVLAGELFF; DNA: TGTACCAGCTCACCGATAGACAGGGTTTTGGCCGGGGAGCTGTTTTTT; size: .; V: TRBV18; D: TRBD1; J: TRBJ2-2
CDR3: CASSLHNILNTEAFF; DNA: TGTGCCAGCTCACTCCATAACATCTTGAACACTGAAGCTTTCTTT; size: .; V: TRBV18; D: .; J: TRBJ1-1
CDR3: CASSLAGANYGYTF; DNA: TGTGCCAGCAGCCTCGCAGGGGCTAACTATGGCTACACCTTC; size: .; V: TRBV7-9; D: .; J: TRBJ1-2
CDR3: CASSREWSVTEAFF; DNA: TGTGCCAGCTCACGGGAATGGAGTGTAACTGAAGCTTTCTTT; size: few; V: TRBV18; D: .; J: TRBJ1-1
CDR3: CASSQDISGSREQYF; DNA: TGTGCCAGCAGCCAAGATATAAGCGGGAGTCGTGAGCAGTACTTC; size: few; V: TRBV4-2; D: TRBD2; J: TRBJ2-7
CDR3: CASSPDRGSDEQFF; DNA: TGTGCCAGCAGTCCGGACAGGGGGTCCGATGAGCAGTTCTTC; size: .; V: TRBV6-5; D: TRBD1; J: TRBJ2-1
CDR3: CASSRTGTTSGYTF; DNA: TGTGCCAGCAGTAGGACAGGGACGACCAGTGGCTACACCTTC; size: .; V: TRBV2; D: TRBD1; J: TRBJ1-2
CDR3: CASSLDERDSPLHF; DNA: TGTGCCAGCAGCTTGGACGAAAGAGATTCACCCCTCCACTTT; size: .; V: TRBV5-6; D: .; J: TRBJ1-6
CDR3: CASSQDRMGGYGYTF; DNA: TGCGCCAGCAGCCAAGATCGGATGGGGGGATATGGCTACACCTTC; size: .; V: TRBV4-3; D: .; J: TRBJ1-2
CDR3: CACNKGGYEQYF; DNA: TGTGCCTGCAATAAGGGTGGCTACGAGCAGTACTTC; size: once; V: TRBV30; D: .; J: TRBJ2-7
CDR3: CSVLAQGQPQHF; DNA: TGCAGCGTGCTCGCCCAGGGCCAGCCCCAGCATTTT; size: .; V: TRBV29-1; D: .; J: TRBJ1-5
CDR3: CASSVGPDPNTGELFF; DNA: TGTGCCAGCAGCGTGGGGCCAGACCCGAACACCGGGGAGCTGTTTTTT; size: few; V: TRBV7-6; D: .; J: TRBJ2-2
CDR3: CASSIRTGSQETQYF; DNA: TGTGCCAGTAGTATCAGGACAGGGTCCCAAGAGACCCAGTACTTC; size: once; V: TRBV19; D: TRBD1; J: TRBJ2-5
CDR3: CASSTQGGHGELFF; DNA: TGTGCCAGTAGCACCCAGGGCGGGCACGGGGAGCTGTTTTTT; size: .; V: TRBV19; D: .; J: TRBJ2-2
CDR3: CASSLAPARSYEQYF; DNA: TGTGCCAGCAGCTTAGCCCCCGCGCGATCCTACGAGCAGTACTTC; size: .; V: TRBV11-3; D: .; J: TRBJ2-7
CDR3: CASSLLARSSKNIQYF; DNA: TGTGCCAGCAGCTTATTAGCACGTTCGTCCAAAAACATTCAGTACTTC; size: .; V: TRBV5-6; D: .; J: TRBJ2-4
CDR3: CSVRLAGVGEQYF; DNA: TGCAGCGTTAGACTAGCGGGAGTCGGCGAGCAGTACTTC; size: .; V: TRBV29-1; D: TRBD2; J: TRBJ2-7
CDR3: CAILRTTGSGNTIYF; DNA: TGTGCCATCCTCAGGACAACAGGCTCTGGAAACACCATATATTTT; size: .; V: TRBV10-3; D: .; J: TRBJ1-3
CDR3: CASSSGDSLGGELFF; DNA: TGTGCCAGCAGCTCGGGGGACTCCTTGGGCGGGGAGCTGTTTTTT; size: .; V: TRBV7-9; D: .; J: TRBJ2-2
CDR3: CASSEREFGSSEQFF; DNA: TGTGCCAGCAGTGAACGGGAGTTCGGTAGTAGTGAGCAGTTCTTC; size: .; V: TRBV2; D: .; J: TRBJ2-1
CDR3: CASSLDRGGNTIYF; DNA: TGTGCCAGCAGCTTGGACAGGGGGGGAAACACCATATATTTT; size: once; V: TRBV5-6; D: TRBD1; J: TRBJ1-3
CDR3: CASSLGPEAFF; DNA: TGTGCCAGCAGCTTGGGACCTGAAGCTTTCTTT; size: .; V: TRBV5-6; D: .; J: TRBJ1-1
CDR3: CASSLGLAYEQYF; DNA: TGTGCCAGCAGTTTAGGACTAGCCTACGAGCAGTACTTC; size: .; V: TRBV6-6; D: TRBD2; J: TRBJ2-7
CDR3: CARSLYFGGNTIYF; DNA: TGTGCCAGAAGCTTGTATTTTGGCGGAAACACCATATATTTT; size: .; V: TRBV5-3; D: .; J: TRBJ1-3
CDR3: CASRDSMNSPLHF; DNA: TGTGCCAGTAGGGACAGTATGAATTCACCCCTCCACTTT; size: .; V: TRBV19; D: .; J: TRBJ1-6
CDR3: CASSLETGTTEAFF; DNA: TGTGCCAGCAGCTTGGAGACAGGGACCACTGAAGCTTTCTTT; size: .; V: TRBV5-4; D: TRBD1; J: TRBJ1-1
CDR3: CASSQEGTPYNEQFF; DNA: TGTGCCAGCAGCCAAGAGGGGACTCCATACAATGAGCAGTTCTTC; size: .; V: TRBV4-2; D: .; J: TRBJ2-1
CDR3: CASSVVGSHEGDTQYF; DNA: TGTGCCAGCAGCGTAGTAGGATCACATGAAGGAGATACGCAGTATTTT; size: .; V: TRBV9; D: .; J: TRBJ2-3
CDR3: CASSLAAGNSPLHF; DNA: TGCGCCAGCAGCTTGGCGGCAGGGAATTCACCCCTCCACTTT; size: .; V: TRBV5-1; D: .; J: TRBJ1-6
CDR3: CASSLGEGGVLTF; DNA: TGTGCCAGCAGCTTAGGTGAGGGAGGCGTCCTGACTTTC; size: few; V: TRBV11-2; D: .; J: TRBJ2-6
CDR3: CASSLASFGTVNSGANVLTF; DNA: TGTGCCAGCAGCTTAGCGAGTTTTGGGACAGTAAACTCTGGGGCCAACGTCCTGACTTTC; size: few; V: TRBV7-8; D: TRBD1; J: TRBJ2-6
CDR3: CASSQTRQGLRLIAGELFF; DNA: TGTGCCAGCAGCCAGACCCGACAGGGACTTCGACTTATTGCCGGGGAGCTGTTTTTT; size: .; V: TRBV11-3; D: .; J: TRBJ2-2
CDR3: CASRGERLYQPQHF; DNA: TGTGCCAGCCGCGGGGAGCGGCTTTATCAGCCCCAGCATTTT; size: once; V: TRBV19; D: .; J: TRBJ1-5
CDR3: CASSLQGGGTEAFF; DNA: TGCGCCAGCAGCTTACAGGGGGGAGGCACTGAAGCTTTCTTT; size: few; V: TRBV5-1; D: TRBD1; J: TRBJ1-1
CDR3: CASSPPGRGWVNTEAFF; DNA: TGTGCCAGCTCACCACCCGGCAGGGGTTGGGTAAACACTGAAGCTTTCTTT; size: .; V: TRBV18; D: .; J: TRBJ1-1
CDR3: CASSWGLAGTKTQYF; DNA: TGTGCCAGCAGTTGGGGACTAGCGGGGACCAAGACCCAGTACTTC; size: .; V: TRBV28; D: TRBD2; J: TRBJ2-5
CDR3: CASSSLVNTEAFF; DNA: TGTGCCAGCAGCTCGTTAGTGAACACTGAAGCTTTCTTT; size: .; V: TRBV9; D: .; J: TRBJ1-1